Given below is one T cell receptor beta chain in context. Its target is not known. This record comes from a study of OX40 agonist ivuxolimab in advanced cancers. Across the whole study: Patients were dosed intravenously with ivuxolimab at 0.01 to 10 mg/kg every 2 weeks. Dose-escalation patients suffered from hepatocellular carcinoma, melanoma, renal cell or head and neck cancer. At just under 85% male, the cohort had a mean age of 60 years, ranging from about 23 to 79. Study-wide points: Antigen targets of the expanded peripheral T cells went undetermined.

Produced via immunoSEQ multiplex PCR; TCRdb's table is partial and in-frame only. The sample consists of around 23,000 clones, approximately 80% of them appearing once. This receptor was identified in an adult with an advanced solid tumor such as melanoma, head and neck, liver or kidney cancer. Specimen: CD4+ or CD8+ T cells sorted from blood, collected in a trial of the OX40 agonist ivuxolimab.

The CDR3 here is CATGGSGQGAYEQYF. The CDR3 DNA is TGTGCCACCGGGGGCTCAGGACAGGGCGCATACGAGCAGTACTTC. The V call is TRBV15, the J call TRBJ2-7; 8 nucleotides align to TRBD1. V gave up 8 bases and J gave up 4 bases; unmatched junction bases: 13. CDR3 length: 15 residues. Germline CDR1 LNHNV, CDR2 YYDKDF (reference sequence).